One sample yielded the 32 T cell receptor beta chains listed below, sequenced in a study of blood T cell repertoires in COVID-19. Method: immunoSEQ multiplex PCR; TCRdb's copy keeps in-frame clones and lacks some. The table includes roughly 120,000 clones, roughly 80% detected once. Sequencing was done on a sample of peripheral blood. These receptors were collected from a middle-aged man with acute or convalescent COVID-19.

This chain uses TRBV3-1 (or the pseudogene TRBV3-2) with TRBJ1-6; 8 bases are a match to TRBD1. The germline gives CDR1 LGHDT, CDR2 YNNKEL (reference sequence). The CDR3 consists of 16 residues. Trimming cost V 4 bases and J 10 bases; bases outside gene matches: 12. Written as DNA, the CDR3 is TGTGCCAGCAGCCTCAACCCAGGGGGCTTGTGGTCACCCCTCCACTTT. Amino acids: CASSLNPGGLWSPLHF.

The V and J genes are TRBV12-3 or TRBV12-4 and TRBJ2-1; D uncertain. V was cut by 3 bases and J by 8 bases, with 5 bases left in between. This CDR3 contains 11 residues. The CDR3 coding sequence is TGTGCCAGCAGTTTTCGGGATGAGCAGTTCTTC. Protein product: CASSFRDEQFF.

This chain links TRBV5-1 with TRBJ2-3; D is perhaps TRBD1 (6 bases). V lost 4 bases, J lost 2 bases, and 11 bases lay in between. CDR1 and CDR2 from the germline V gene are SGHRS and YFSETQ. This CDR3 region has 14 residues. CDR3 bases: TGCGCCAGCAGCAACGGACAGACCACAGATACGCAGTATTTT. The encoded protein is CASSNGQTTDTQYF.

The chain joins TRBV7-3 to TRBJ2-3; 10 positions agree with TRBD2. Trimming cost V 2 bases and J 5 bases; bases outside gene matches: 22. The CDR3 is made up of 21 amino acids. Germline CDR1 is SGHTA and CDR2 is FQGTGA. The CDR3: CASSLGPPRSGGDTWGDTQYF. CDR3 DNA: TGTGCCAGCAGCTTAGGGCCCCCAAGAAGCGGGGGGGATACTTGGGGAGATACGCAGTATTTT.

The V gene is TRBV5-1, the J gene TRBJ2-7, with TRBD2 identical over 13 bases. CDR1 is SGHRS, CDR2 YFSETQ, per germline. The CDR3 has 16 residues. The junction had 5 bases not matched to a gene; V was cut back by 3 bases and J by 2 bases. The CDR3 protein is CASSSGLAGPTYEQYF. The CDR3, as DNA: TGCGCCAGCAGCTCGGGACTAGCGGGGCCAACCTACGAGCAGTACTTC. The full variable domain, in which reference TRBV5-1 and TRBJ2-7 provide the parts outside the CDR3, is KAGVTQTPRYLIKTRGQQVTLSCSPISGHRSVSWYQQTPGQGLQFLFEYFSETQRNKGNFPGRFSGRQFSNSRSEMNVSTLELGDSALYLCASSSGLAGPTYEQYFGPGTRLTVT.

This clone showed up just once. This sequence joins TRBV5-4 and TRBJ2-3, with no clear D. The germline gives CDR1 SGHNT, CDR2 YYREEE (reference sequence). There are 16 residues in the CDR3. The ends were cut back, 0 bases at V and 0 bases at J, with 11 bases in the middle. CDR3 nucleotide sequence: TGTGCCAGCAGCTTGGAGCTGATCACCAGCACAGATACGCAGTATTTT. This codes for CASSLELITSTDTQYF.

The DNA for the CDR3 is TGTGCCAGCAGCCGGGACAGGGGCGGCTACGAGCAGTACGTC. Its translation is CASSRDRGGYEQYV. V and J are TRBV5-4 and TRBJ2-7; 10 nucleotides agree with TRBD1. The CDR3 loop spans 14 amino acids. The junction had 4 bases not matched to a gene; V was cut back by 4 bases and J by 3 bases. Germline values: CDR1 SGHNT, CDR2 YYREEE (reference sequence).

The chain couples TRBV28 to TRBJ2-3, with unresolved D. CDR1 is MDHEN and CDR2 is SYDVKM in the germline V gene. V lost 3 bases and J lost 2, with 18 bases in between. This CDR3 has 17 amino acids. The DNA of the CDR3 is TGTGCCAGCAGTTTTGGTATCGTCGGAGAAACCACAGATACGCAGTATTTT. Its translation: CASSFGIVGETTDTQYF.

The V gene is TRBV9, the J gene TRBJ2-2; a weak D match, TRBD1 (6 bases). V lost 4 bases to trimming and J lost 5 bases, with 18 bases between them. Per germline, CDR1 SGDLS and CDR2 YYNGEE. The CDR3 runs to 16 residues. CDR3 nucleotides: TGTGCCAGCAGCCGAGGGTCGACAGGTATGACCGGGGAGCTGTTTTTT. The encoded protein is CASSRGSTGMTGELFF.

The chain has TRBV18 and TRBJ2-7; D gene ambiguous. V shed 5 bases and J shed 0 bases, with 11 bases lying between them. The CDR3 contains 14 residues. CDR1 and CDR2 (germline): KGHSH, LQKENI. The CDR3: CASSSTTLSYEQYF. The CDR3 DNA sequence: TGTGCCAGCTCATCCACAACCCTCTCCTACGAGCAGTACTTC.

CDR3 residues: CASSLSGTDNSPLHF. As DNA, the CDR3 is TGTGCCAGCAGCTTATCTGGGACAGATAATTCACCCCTCCACTTT. The chain employs TRBV7-3 and TRBJ1-6; 7 nucleotides agree with TRBD1. V lost 2 bases and J lost 5; bases outside the gene matches: 3. This CDR3 region has 15 residues. Looked up from germline, CDR1 is SGHTA and CDR2 is FQGTGA.

This clone was seen once. The V and J genes are TRBV19 and TRBJ2-4; the D gene is possibly TRBD1 (6 bases). Trimming shortened V by 0 bases and J by 1 base, and 10 bases separated the two germline ends. CDR1 is LNHDA, CDR2 SQIVND, per germline (reference sequence). There are 16 residues in the CDR3. CDR3 coding DNA: TGTGCCAGTAGTATAGATCAGGGGCGGGCCAAAAACATTCAGTACTTC. Translated, it gives CASSIDQGRAKNIQYF.

This sequence joins TRBV3-1 (or the pseudogene TRBV3-2) and TRBJ2-1; 9 nucleotides match TRBD1. J lost 9 bases, V lost 4 bases, and 7 bases had no gene match. CDR1 and CDR2 from the germline V gene are LGHDT and YNNKEL (reference sequence). The CDR3 is made up of 14 amino acids. CDR3 loop: CASSLYTGGGEQFF. The CDR3 DNA is TGTGCCAGCAGCCTATACACAGGGGGCGGTGAGCAGTTCTTC.

The gene calls are TRBV9 and TRBJ2-1; the D gene is possibly TRBD2 (5 bases). From germline, CDR1 is SGDLS and CDR2 YYNGEE. This CDR3 region has 17 residues. Trimming shortened V by 0 bases and J by 4 bases, and 17 bases separated the two germline ends. The CDR3 here is CASSVGAGGTFYNEQFF. CDR3 DNA: TGTGCCAGCAGCGTAGGGGCGGGCGGAACCTTTTACAATGAGCAGTTCTTC.

This sequence joins TRBV19 and TRBJ2-6; 9 positions match TRBD1. With 5 bases clipped from V and 2 bases from J, the junction kept 7 bases outside the gene matches. CDR1 is LNHDA and CDR2 is SQIVND in the germline V gene (reference sequence). The CDR3 runs 17 residues. The CDR3 spells CASSQRGTGTGANVLTF. The CDR3 DNA reads as TGTGCCAGTAGTCAGCGCGGGACAGGGACTGGGGCCAACGTCCTGACTTTC.

V is TRBV28 and J is TRBJ1-1; 9 positions agree with TRBD1. V trimming: 6 bases; J trimming: 5 bases; junction bases outside the gene matches: 10. The CDR3 runs to 15 residues. Germline lookup yields CDR1 MDHEN and CDR2 SYDVKM. As DNA, the CDR3 is TGTGCCAGCAGGAAAACCGACAGGGGGTTGACTGAAGCTTTCTTT. This sequence encodes CASRKTDRGLTEAFF.

The chain employs TRBV2 and TRBJ1-1; the match to TRBD1 covers 11 bases. The CDR3 spans 14 residues. J gave up 4 bases and V 7 bases, and 5 bases lay outside the gene matches. Germline V gene data show CDR1 as SNHLY and CDR2 as FYNNEI. This chain's CDR3 is CASMRTGGLTEAFF. The CDR3 nucleotides read TGTGCCAGCATGAGGACAGGGGGCCTCACTGAAGCTTTCTTT.

The rearrangement joins TRBV7-2 to TRBJ2-3; TRBD2 matches at 8 bases. Germline lookup yields CDR1 SGHTA and CDR2 FQGNSA. V shed 5 bases, J shed 6 bases, and the junction held 16 bases outside the gene matches. The CDR3 sequence is 17 residues long. Written as DNA, the CDR3 is TGTGCCAGCAGCCTTCAGTTCGGCGGGGGGTCCGTGGATACGCAGTATTTT. Translating it yields CASSLQFGGGSVDTQYF.

This clone was counted a single time. Other DNA sequences in this specimen translate into the identical CDR3. The V call is TRBV12-3 or TRBV12-4, the J call TRBJ1-2; weak D call: TRBD1 (6 bases). This CDR3 spans 13 amino acids. V was clipped by 3 bases and J by 7 bases, with 12 bases between them. CDR3 loop: CASSFSTGSGYTF. The CDR3 DNA follows: TGTGCCAGCAGTTTTTCCACAGGGTCTGGCTACACCTTC.

The chain's CDR3 is CASSPFARGLGEQYF. The CDR3 nucleotides are TGTGCCAGCTCACCTTTCGCAAGGGGGCTCGGCGAGCAGTACTTC. The chain uses TRBV18 and TRBJ2-7, with 7 bases lining up with TRBD1. The CDR3 length is 15 residues. Trimming took 3 bases from V and 6 from J; bases not matched to a gene: 11. Germline loops: CDR1 KGHSH, CDR2 LQKENI.

The chain employs TRBV6-5 and TRBJ2-5; 10 bases map to TRBD2. Germline trimming cut 5 bases from V and 4 bases from J; bases unmatched to any gene: 4. The CDR3 contains 14 residues. Germline V lookup: CDR1 MNHEY, CDR2 SVGAGI. CDR3 amino acids: CASSRSGGGETQYF. CDR3 coding DNA: TGTGCCAGCAGTAGGAGCGGGGGGGGAGAGACCCAGTACTTC.

V usage is TRBV18 and J usage is TRBJ1-1, with 7 bases that match TRBD1. J was trimmed by 1 base and V by 5 bases; bases with no gene match: 1. The CDR3 length is 13 residues. Germline values: CDR1 KGHSH, CDR2 LQKENI. The CDR3: CASSGDRNTEAFF. The CDR3 DNA is TGTGCCAGCTCAGGGGACAGGAACACTGAAGCTTTCTTT.

This chain uses TRBV27 with TRBJ2-7, with 7 bases identical to TRBD2. The V and J ends lost 2 bases and 5 bases, in that order; junction bases with no gene match: 9. CDR3 length: 15 amino acids. Germline lookup yields CDR1 MNHEY and CDR2 SMNVEV (reference sequence). The CDR3, as DNA: TGTGCCAGCAGTTTAAGGGTGGATGGGGGGGACGAGCAGTACTTC. It is translated as CASSLRVDGGDEQYF.

CDR3 nucleotides: TGTGCCAGTAGTATTAGTCACACCGGGGAGCTGTTTTTT. Protein: CASSISHTGELFF. The chain is built from TRBV19 and TRBJ2-2; D not certain. The V gene's germline CDR1 is LNHDA and CDR2 SQIVND (reference sequence). The germline V and J ends were trimmed by 3 bases and 3 bases, with 5 bases remaining between them. The CDR3 totals 13 residues.

The chain links TRBV6-1 to TRBJ1-1; 7 bases map to TRBD1. Germline loops: CDR1 MNHNS, CDR2 SASEGT. The CDR3 has 16 amino acids. V lost 4 bases to trimming and J lost 0 bases; unmatched junction nucleotides: 8. The CDR3 DNA follows: TGTGCCAGCAGTGGCCAGACGGGACAGCTGAACACTGAAGCTTTCTTT. Its protein is CASSGQTGQLNTEAFF.

The chain recombines TRBV7-2 with TRBJ1-2; D is undetermined. Germline CDR1 is SGHTA and CDR2 is FQGNSA. CDR3 length: 16 amino acids. The germline V and J ends were trimmed by 1 base and 1 base, with 13 bases remaining between them. The CDR3 is CASSLDRGAVNYGYTF. In nucleotides, the CDR3 is TGTGCCAGCAGCTTAGACCGTGGAGCTGTTAACTATGGCTACACCTTC.

This chain connects TRBV10-3 to TRBJ1-2, with D unresolved. With 0 bases removed from V and 2 bases from J, the gap between germline ends came to 7 bases. CDR1 ENHRY and CDR2 SYGVKD come from the germline V gene. The CDR3 loop spans 14 amino acids. CDR3 region: CAISESDGNYGYTF. The CDR3 DNA reads TGTGCCATCAGTGAGTCTGACGGGAACTATGGCTACACCTTC.

The chain recombines TRBV24-1 with TRBJ2-3, with TRBD2 identical over 8 bases. The germline CDR1 and CDR2 sequences are KGHDR and SFDVKD. Trimming took 4 bases from V and 4 from J; bases not matched to a gene: 6. The CDR3 spans 15 residues. The CDR3 nucleotides are TGTGCCACCAGTGAGGCGGGGGGCGTGTCAGATACGCAGTATTTT. Encoded protein: CATSEAGGVSDTQYF.

The rearrangement uses TRBV4-1 and TRBJ1-6; D is unresolved. V lost 0 bases to trimming and J lost 5 bases, with 5 bases between them. The CDR3 has 14 amino acids. The V gene's germline CDR1 is MGHRA and CDR2 YSYEKL. The CDR3 DNA is TGCGCCAGCAGCCAAGATCCCAATAATTCACCCCTCCACTTT. Translating it yields CASSQDPNNSPLHF.

About this clone itself: Within the sample, other DNA sequences also encode this same CDR3. V is TRBV5-1 and J is TRBJ1-2; D is uncertain. This CDR3 comprises 13 residues. The V and J ends lost 0 bases and 4 bases respectively, with 7 bases between them. Germline loops: CDR1 SGHRS, CDR2 YFSETQ. For the CDR3, the DNA is TGCGCCAGCAGCTTGGACGGGAGCTATGGCTACACCTTC. This translates into CASSLDGSYGYTF.

This clone was picked up one time. The chain employs TRBV3-1 (or the pseudogene TRBV3-2) and TRBJ2-3, with D tentatively TRBD1 (5 bases). Germline V gene sequence: CDR1 LGHDT, CDR2 YNNKEL (reference sequence). The V and J ends lost 1 base and 0 bases respectively, with 14 bases between them. The CDR3 contains 17 residues. CDR3 in amino acids: CASSQVTETFSTDTQYF. CDR3 coding DNA: TGTGCCAGCAGCCAAGTGACAGAAACTTTCAGCACAGATACGCAGTATTTT.

The CDR3 nucleotides read TGCGCCAGCAGTGAGTTTAGGGGCGTCGGCACCGGGGAGCTGTTTTTT. This sequence encodes CASSEFRGVGTGELFF. The V and J genes are TRBV10-1 and TRBJ2-2, with D maybe TRBD1 (5 bases). CDR3 length: 16 residues. CDR1 WNHNN and CDR2 SYGVQD come from the germline V gene (reference sequence). V shed 1 base and J shed 4 bases, with 13 bases lying between them.